A single sample gave rise to the 26 T cell receptor beta chains below, sequenced in a study of graft-versus-host responses after intestinal transplantation. Clones were read by immunoSEQ multiplex PCR, and TCRdb kept only the in-frame ones, dropping some. The profile shows 20,000 to 25,000 clones, 85% to 95% of them singletons. This specimen was PBMCs, taken about 9 months after intestinal transplant. All receptors come from a human patient who received an intestinal transplant, so some T cells may come from the graft donor.

This CDR3 reads CASSKVTGGDEQYF. DNA of the CDR3: TGTGCCAGCAGCAAAGTGACAGGGGGCGACGAGCAGTACTTC. The chain links TRBV21-1 to TRBJ2-7; no check of the table's D call, TRBD1, against the DNA was made. TRBV21-1 is annotated as a pseudogene. The CDR3 sequence is 14 residues long.

This clone has just one count. The rearrangement links TRBV6-5 to TRBJ1-4; D unresolved. CDR1 and CDR2 (germline): MNHEY, SVGAGI. The CDR3 spans 14 residues. The V end was cut by 6 bases, the J end by 3 bases, with 11 bases between. The CDR3 bases are TGTGCCAGCAGCTACGGCGTCCCTAATGAAAAACTGTTTTTT. Its translation is CASSYGVPNEKLFF.

This clone was recorded once. The V gene is TRBV7-9, the J gene TRBJ2-7; no clear D. Deletions cut 0 bases from V and 2 bases from J, with 2 bases between. CDR1 is SEHNR, CDR2 FQNEAQ, per germline (reference sequence). CDR3 size: 12 residues. The CDR3, as DNA: TGTGCCAGCAGCTTAGCCCCCTACGAGCAGTACTTC. It is translated as CASSLAPYEQYF.

V and J are TRBV7-8 and TRBJ1-4; D perhaps matches TRBD1 (5 bases). CDR1 SGHVS and CDR2 FQNEAQ come from the germline V gene. The CDR3 totals 14 residues. V was shortened by 3 bases and J by 2 bases, with 7 bases between the two germline ends. The CDR3 region has the DNA TGTGCCAGCAGCTTTCAGGGTACTAATGAAAAACTGTTTTTT. It translates to CASSFQGTNEKLFF.

The J gene is TRBJ2-2, the V gene TRBV28; the D is unclear. Per the germline V gene, CDR1 is MDHEN and CDR2 is SYDVKM. The CDR3 spans 15 residues. Trimming left V 5 bases short and J 3 bases short, with 13 bases between. This CDR3 is CASSQDRPYTGELFF. CDR3 coding DNA: TGTGCCAGCAGTCAAGATAGACCCTACACCGGGGAGCTGTTTTTT.

This clone was picked up one time. The chain carries TRBV6-5 and TRBJ2-7; 7 nucleotides match TRBD1. The CDR3 sequence is 12 residues long. CDR1 is MNHEY and CDR2 is SVGAGI in the germline V gene. After removal of 11 bases from V and 3 bases from J, the junction contained 7 bases not matched to a gene. The DNA of the CDR3 is TGTGCCGCTGGGACAGTTAGCTACGAGCAGTACTTC. Protein product: CAAGTVSYEQYF.

V gene TRBV9 combines with J gene TRBJ2-2; 8 bases are shared with TRBD1. The germline CDR1 and CDR2 sequences are SGDLS and YYNGEE. The CDR3 spans 14 residues. The ends lost 5 bases at V and 4 bases at J; junction bases unmatched: 4. DNA for the CDR3: TGTGCCAGCAGTGGGACAGGAGGCACCGGGGAGCTGTTTTTT. It encodes CASSGTGGTGELFF.

This chain joins TRBV15 and TRBJ2-1; no clear D. Germline V lookup: CDR1 LNHNV, CDR2 YYDKDF (reference sequence). The CDR3 sequence is 16 residues long. The V end lost 0 bases, the J end lost 7 bases, and 16 bases lay between the germline ends. The CDR3 region is CATSRDLGPPENEQFF. The CDR3 DNA reads as TGTGCCACCAGCAGAGATCTAGGACCCCCGGAGAATGAGCAGTTCTTC.

This clone was picked up a small number of times. The chain couples TRBV9 to TRBJ1-2, with 9 bases matching TRBD1. The CDR3 has 16 amino acids. V trimming: 0 bases; J trimming: 3 bases; junction bases outside the gene matches: 6. The V gene's germline CDR1 is SGDLS and CDR2 YYNGEE. The CDR3 loop is CASSVGMGQGDYGYTF. The CDR3 DNA is TGTGCCAGCAGCGTAGGGATGGGACAGGGTGACTATGGCTACACCTTC.

This clone was seen just once. The chain uses TRBV13 and TRBJ2-3, with 7 nucleotides matching TRBD2. The CDR3 is 16 amino acids. Trimming at V came to 2 bases and at J to 2 bases, leaving 7 bases not matched to a gene. The germline gives CDR1 PRHDT, CDR2 FYEKMQ (reference sequence). The DNA for the CDR3 is TGTGCCAGCAGCTTACCTAGCGGACCTTACACAGATACGCAGTATTTT. The encoded protein is CASSLPSGPYTDTQYF.

This clone was counted a single time. The genes are TRBV7-2 and TRBJ2-7; D remains unclear. The germline V gene encodes CDR1 SGHTA and CDR2 FQGNSA. V was shortened by 4 bases and J by 0 bases, with 16 bases between the two germline ends. The CDR3 covers 16 residues. The CDR3 region has the DNA TGTGCCAGCAGCTCCTCTAGATCCGGGTTCTCCTACGAGCAGTACTTC. Encoded protein: CASSSSRSGFSYEQYF.

The chain is built from TRBV7-9 and TRBJ1-1, with TRBD1 identical over 7 bases. The J segment lost 5 bases and the V segment lost 5 bases, leaving 5 bases of the junction unmatched. CDR1 is SEHNR and CDR2 is FQNEAQ in the germline V gene (reference sequence). The CDR3 loop spans 13 amino acids. In DNA form, the CDR3 reads TGTGCCAGCAGCGGCAGGGGGACGACTGAAGCTTTCTTT. Translating gives CASSGRGTTEAFF. Looking up the rest from reference TRBV7-9 and TRBJ1-1 gives the full variable domain: DTGVSQNPRHKITKRGQNVTFRCDPISEHNRLYWYRQTLGQGPEFLTYFQNEAQLEKSRLLSDRFSAERPKGSFSTLEIQRTEQGDSAMYLCASSGRGTTEAFFGQGTRLTVV.

The V gene is TRBV18, the J gene TRBJ1-6; D unresolved. Germline CDR1 is KGHSH and CDR2 is LQKENI. This CDR3 spans 15 amino acids. V was cut by 5 bases and J by 7 bases, with 15 bases left in between. This CDR3 is CASSFRTDLNSPLHF. The DNA for the CDR3 is TGTGCCAGCTCATTTAGGACGGATCTAAATTCACCCCTCCACTTT.

The count of this clone is one. The CDR3 spells CASSGTGFQETQYF. The DNA of the CDR3 is TGTGCCAGCAGCGGCACAGGGTTTCAAGAGACCCAGTACTTC. This chain connects TRBV9 to TRBJ2-5, with D possibly matching TRBD1 (6 bases). Trimming removed 3 bases from V and 2 bases from J, with 11 bases in between. The CDR3 length is 14 residues. Germline V gene sequence: CDR1 SGDLS, CDR2 YYNGEE.

This chain connects TRBV28 to TRBJ2-7; D might be TRBD2 (6 bases). V shed 3 bases and J shed 3 bases, with 21 bases lying between them. From germline, CDR1 is MDHEN and CDR2 SYDVKM. This CDR3 is built from 17 residues. Here the CDR3 reads CASSFRLGTQFRYEQYF. DNA for the CDR3: TGTGCCAGCAGTTTCCGCCTGGGGACTCAGTTCCGCTACGAGCAGTACTTC. Together with reference TRBV28 and TRBJ2-7, the CDR3 gives the full variable domain: DVKVTQSSRYLVKRTGEKVFLECVQDMDHENMFWYRQDPGLGLRLIYFSYDVKMKEKGDIPEGYSVSREKKERFSLILESASTNQTSMYLCASSFRLGTQFRYEQYFGPGTRLTVT.

The CDR3 DNA reads TGTGCCAGCTCACCAATTGGGAACTTCAACAACTATGGCTACACCTTC. This gives the protein CASSPIGNFNNYGYTF. The rearrangement uses TRBV27 and TRBJ1-2, with D unclear. V lost 8 bases, J lost 2 bases, and 21 bases lay in between. From germline, CDR1 is MNHEY and CDR2 SMNVEV (reference sequence). The CDR3 runs to 16 residues.

The chain recombines TRBV5-1 with TRBJ1-2; TRBD1 matches at 9 bases. The germline V gene has CDR1 SGHRS and CDR2 YFSETQ. This CDR3 contains 17 residues. Unmatched junction bases numbered 11, after V lost 4 bases and J lost 1 base. CDR3 DNA: TGCGCCAGCAGCACTGGGACAGGGTTGTTGGTTAACTATGGCTACACCTTC. Translated, it gives CASSTGTGLLVNYGYTF.

This chain connects TRBV6-1 to TRBJ2-5; 8 nucleotides match TRBD1. The J call could be wrong; TRBJ2-7 is a better fit for the DNA end. Germline-derived CDR1 and CDR2 are MNHNS and SASEGT. This CDR3 is built from 15 residues. CDR3 sequence: CASSELGTGLYEQYF. The CDR3 DNA follows: TGTGCCAGCAGTGAACTCGGGACAGGCCTCTACGAGCAGTACTTC.

The chain employs TRBV19 and TRBJ1-1; 7 nucleotides match TRBD1. V lost 5 bases, J lost 0 bases, and 12 bases stayed unmatched. The CDR3 extends over 17 amino acids. Looked up from germline, CDR1 is LNHDA and CDR2 is SQIVND (reference sequence). The CDR3: CASSPRSVRGMNTEAFF. DNA of the CDR3: TGTGCCAGTAGTCCTCGGTCGGTCAGGGGGATGAACACTGAAGCTTTCTTT.

The chain recombines TRBV30 with TRBJ2-1; no clear D gene. V lost 3 bases to trimming and J lost 7 bases, with 10 bases between them. Germline assignment: CDR1 GTSNPN and CDR2 SVGIG (reference sequence). CDR3 size: 12 residues. CDR3 amino acids: CAWRRARNEQFF. The CDR3 nucleotides read TGTGCCTGGAGAAGGGCGCGGAATGAGCAGTTCTTC.

The chain recombines TRBV27 with TRBJ2-1; TRBD1 agrees at 10 bases. V lost 5 bases and J lost 8; bases outside the gene matches: 15. CDR1 MNHEY and CDR2 SMNVEV come from the germline V gene (reference sequence). This CDR3 spans 17 amino acids. CDR3 protein: CASSPRDRGRIQYEQFF. Here the CDR3 DNA reads TGTGCCAGCAGTCCCCGGGACAGGGGAAGGATACAATATGAGCAGTTCTTC.

V gene TRBV6-4 combines with J gene TRBJ2-2; 7 bases are a match to TRBD2. The CDR3 is made up of 13 amino acids. Germline assignment: CDR1 MRHNA and CDR2 SNTAGT. The junction had 0 bases not matched to a gene; V was cut back by 2 bases and J by 6 bases. For the CDR3, the DNA is TGTGCCAGCAGTGACGGGAGGGCCGGGGAGCTGTTTTTT. It yields the protein CASSDGRAGELFF.

This clone has only one observation. V is TRBV6-5 and J is TRBJ2-1; tentative D call: TRBD1 (7 bases). The V gene lost 6 bases and the J gene lost 1 base, with 13 bases spanning the gap. The CDR3 runs to 15 residues. Looked up from germline, CDR1 is MNHEY and CDR2 is SVGAGI. CDR3 nucleotide sequence: TGTGCCAGCAGGGAACAGGGGAGGTCCTACAATGAGCAGTTCTTC. Its translation: CASREQGRSYNEQFF.

V and J are TRBV4-1 and TRBJ2-1; D is undetermined. The germline V gene has CDR1 MGHRA and CDR2 YSYEKL. This CDR3 is built from 12 residues. The V end was cut by 1 base, the J end by 8 bases, with 6 bases between. CDR3 in amino acids: CASSQASDEQFF. CDR3 bases: TGCGCCAGCAGCCAAGCATCCGATGAGCAGTTCTTC.

The chain joins TRBV7-2 to TRBJ1-5, with D tentatively TRBD1 (6 bases). Trimming cost V 0 bases and J 4 bases, with 13 bases left between them. The CDR3 has 16 amino acids. In germline, CDR1 is SGHTA, CDR2 FQGNSA. This CDR3 reads CASSLAPGGTNQPQHF. CDR3 bases: TGTGCCAGCAGCTTAGCGCCGGGTGGGACAAATCAGCCCCAGCATTTT.

J is TRBJ2-2 and V is TRBV30; the D gene is possibly TRBD2 (7 bases). Germline lookup yields CDR1 GTSNPN and CDR2 SVGIG (reference sequence). The CDR3 is 13 amino acids. V was clipped by 3 bases and J by 8 bases, with 13 bases between them. As DNA, the CDR3 is TGTGCCTGGAGGCGCAGGGGAGGGGGGGAGCTGTTTTTT. Protein product: CAWRRRGGGELFF.